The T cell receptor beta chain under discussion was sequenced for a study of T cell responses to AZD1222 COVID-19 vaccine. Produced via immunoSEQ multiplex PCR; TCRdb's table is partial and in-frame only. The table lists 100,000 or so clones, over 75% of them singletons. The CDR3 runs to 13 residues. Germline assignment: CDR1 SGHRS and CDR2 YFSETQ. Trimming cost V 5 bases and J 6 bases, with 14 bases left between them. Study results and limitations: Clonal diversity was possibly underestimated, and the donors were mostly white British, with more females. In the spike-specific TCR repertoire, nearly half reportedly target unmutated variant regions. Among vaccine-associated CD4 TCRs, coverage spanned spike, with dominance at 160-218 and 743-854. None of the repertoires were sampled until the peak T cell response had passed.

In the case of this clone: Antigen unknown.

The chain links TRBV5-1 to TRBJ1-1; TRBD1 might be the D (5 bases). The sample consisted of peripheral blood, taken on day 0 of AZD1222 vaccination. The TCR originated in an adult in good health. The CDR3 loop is CASRPDSFAEAFF. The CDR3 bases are TGCGCCAGCAGACCCGACAGTTTTGCTGAAGCTTTCTTT.